What follows is one T cell receptor (beta chain) and its context. Here immunoSEQ multiplex PCR was the method, and the copy in TCRdb shows in-frame clones only, minus some. Seen here are approximately 30,000 clones, 92% observed once, and the top ten hold roughly a third. The record originates from a study of OX40 agonist ivuxolimab in advanced cancers. Study-level information: Ivuxolimab is a fully human IgG2 antibody that activates OX40 (CD134).

Germline CDR1 and CDR2: SGDLS and YYNGEE. V shed 0 bases, J shed 5 bases, and the junction held 8 bases outside the gene matches. This CDR3 is built from 17 residues. The sample here was CD4+ or CD8+ T cells sorted from blood, taken in a trial of the OX40 agonist ivuxolimab. The chain employs TRBV9 and TRBJ2-5; 12 nucleotides line up with TRBD2. The clonotype originates from an adult with an advanced solid tumor such as melanoma, head and neck, liver or kidney cancer. CDR3: CASSVGLAGDSPETQYF. CDR3 sequence (DNA): TGTGCCAGCAGCGTAGGACTAGCGGGGGACTCCCCCGAGACCCAGTACTTC.